A selection of T cell receptor beta chains follows, all from one sample in a study of T cell responses to AZD1222 COVID-19 vaccine. The protocol was immunoSEQ multiplex PCR, while the TCRdb copy is restricted to in-frame clones and leaves out a portion. The sample includes about 140,000 clones, approximately 88% seen only once; the top ten take 5% to 6.5%. Sequenced here: peripheral blood, sampled 28 days after the second dose of the MenACWY control vaccine. Every receptor here comes from an adult who received the MenACWY meningococcal vaccine as a control. The CDR3 runs from the conserved cysteine through the conserved F or W. The order of the fields is V gene, J gene, clone size, D gene, CDR3 DNA, CDR3 protein. D genes are given only for firm matches. For some rows the clone size is stated as once, few or many, or as a class when expanded; others skip it.

>TRBV4-1|TRBJ1-1|.|TRBD1
TGCGCCAGCAGCCCGCAGACAGGGAGGAACACTGAAGCTTTCTTT
CASSPQTGRNTEAFF
>TRBV5-5|TRBJ1-1|.|.
TGTGCCAGCAGCACCAGGGGGAACACTGAAGCTTTCTTT
CASSTRGNTEAFF
>TRBV15|TRBJ1-1|.|TRBD1
TGTGCCACCAGCAGCTTATCGGACAGGGAAAAAGATGAAGCTTTCTTT
CATSSLSDREKDEAFF
>TRBV4-3|TRBJ1-2|.|.
TGCGCCAGCAGCCAAGATATGCAGAACGCTAACTATGGCTACACCTTC
CASSQDMQNANYGYTF
>TRBV6-6|TRBJ1-5|few|.
TGTGCCAGCAGCGCTCAGGAGATCAATCAGCCCCAGCATTTT
CASSAQEINQPQHF
>TRBV3-1/TRBV3-2|TRBJ2-3|.|TRBD2
TGTGCCAGCAGCCCGGGACTAGCGGGGGGGCTAACGCAGTATTTT
CASSPGLAGGLTQYF
>TRBV30|TRBJ1-1|.|.
TGTGCCTGGAGTTGGCAGAACTTCGGTGAAGCTTTCTTT
CAWSWQNFGEAFF
>TRBV29-1|TRBJ1-4|.|.
TGCAGCGCGACTATGACAGGCCTTAATGAAAAACTGTTTTTT
CSATMTGLNEKLFF
>TRBV6-5|TRBJ2-5|once|.
TGTGCCAGCACCCCAAACCTGGGTGGAGAGACCCAGTACTTC
CASTPNLGGETQYF
>TRBV5-1|TRBJ2-6|.|.
TGCGCCAGCAGCCCGAGCGGACACGGCTCTGGGGCCAACGTCCTGACTTTC
CASSPSGHGSGANVLTF
>TRBV5-4|TRBJ1-2|.|.
TGTGCCAGCAGCTCTGCGGCAGGATCCTATGGCTACACCTTC
CASSSAAGSYGYTF
>TRBV27|TRBJ2-3|.|.
TGTGCCAGCAGTTTAGGGGAAACCACAGATACGCAGTATTTT
CASSLGETTDTQYF